This TCR beta chain was obtained from a study of identical twins. Germline V gene data show CDR1 as SGHAT and CDR2 as FQNNGV. The CDR3 sequence is 16 residues long. J was trimmed by 9 bases and V by 5 bases; bases with no gene match: 14. TCRdb passed the 5' RACE reads through MiXCR, listing each CDR3 protein once. The repertoire consists of about 550,000 distinct CDR3 sequences, with approximately 20% occurring once and the leading ten covering approximately 0.48%. These sequences were also reported in another study, on yellow fever vaccine responses in identical twins.

The chain joins TRBV11-2 to TRBJ2-1, with TRBD2 matching 9 bases. The clonotype comes from a woman under 30 in good health. The sample was CD4+ T cells sorted from blood. The CDR3 DNA reads as TGTGCCAGCAGCCTAGGAGGGACTAGCAGAGGAGGTGAGCAGTTCTTC. Translating gives CASSLGGTSRGGEQFF.